Each of the 5 T cell receptor beta chains below was sequenced from the same sample in a study of spatial heterogeneity in lung cancer. Findings and limits, study-wide: It was found that expanded intratumoral alpha and beta TCR counts tracked tumor mutation counts.

TCRdb re-analysed the 5' RACE reads in MiXCR, keeping a single row per CDR3 protein. The sample records about 13,000 distinct CDR3 sequences, 5.1% being singletons. Their antigen targets remain unknown. Sample time point: sample taken at primary tumor resection. The input for sequencing was lung tumor tissue, taken at surgery. Every receptor here comes from a male donor with early-stage non-small cell lung cancer.

For this clonotype: This beta chain is a stray sequence in a library constructed for alpha chains; its clone size is not meaningful. The V call is TRBV10-3, the J call TRBJ2-7; 7 nucleotides match TRBD1. Trimming at V came to 10 bases and at J to 6 bases, leaving 9 bases not matched to a gene. The germline CDR1 and CDR2 sequences are ENHRY and SYGVKD. This CDR3 is 12 amino acids long. Here the CDR3 DNA reads TGTGCCACCACAGGGGCGATCAGCGAGCAGTACTTC. This sequence encodes CATTGAISEQYF.

This clonotype was seen repeatedly, ten times or more. A library made for alpha chains picked up this beta chain off target, so its size means little. The chain joins TRBV3-1 to TRBJ2-1, with no clear D. CDR1 and CDR2 (germline): LGHDT, YNNKEL (reference sequence). The CDR3 runs 12 residues. The ends were cut back, 2 bases at V and 7 bases at J, with 6 bases in the middle. The chain's CDR3 is CASSQLENEQFF. DNA for the CDR3: TGTGCCAGCAGCCAATTGGAGAATGAGCAGTTCTTC.

Points on this clonotype: Little can be read into the size of this beta chain, an off-target read in a library designed for alpha chains. This chain links TRBV6-6 with TRBJ1-2; D unclear. The CDR3 has 13 amino acids. The ends were cut back, 9 bases at V and 5 bases at J, with 16 bases in the middle. Germline CDR1 MNHNY, CDR2 SVGAGI (reference sequence). The CDR3 coding sequence is TGTGCCAGTTCGAAACAGTTACCTTATGGCTACACCTTC. Translated, it gives CASSKQLPYGYTF.

Comment on this clonotype: Little can be read into the size of this beta chain, an off-target read in a library designed for alpha chains. The gene calls are TRBV3-1 and TRBJ2-7; TRBD1 might be the D (5 bases). CDR1 is LGHDT and CDR2 is YNNKEL in the germline V gene (reference sequence). This CDR3 is built from 14 residues. V was trimmed by 3 bases and J by 6 bases, leaving 15 bases between them. DNA for the CDR3: TGTGCCAGCAGCCAGGACACCGCGGCAGGCGAGCAGTACTTC. Its translation is CASSQDTAAGEQYF.

This clonotype was detected only a few times. This beta chain was picked up by a library intended for alpha chains and is off target, so its count carries little meaning. The chain couples TRBV18 to TRBJ2-5, with a weak D call TRBD1 (6 bases). V was pared by 6 bases and J by 4 bases, with 15 bases between. Germline CDR1 is KGHSH and CDR2 is LQKENI. This CDR3 spans 14 amino acids. CDR3 amino acids: CASSTQGGGETQYF. Here the CDR3 DNA reads TGTGCCAGCTCCACACAGGGTGGAGGAGAGACCCAGTACTTC.